A single sample is the source of the 13 T cell receptor beta chains below, sequenced in a study of OX40 agonist ivuxolimab in advanced cancers. TCRdb's copy holds only in-frame clones and misses some; the assay was immunoSEQ multiplex PCR. The repertoire holds about 31,000 clones, 82% seen once, with about a fifth in the top ten. Here the sequenced sample was CD4+ or CD8+ T cells sorted from blood, taken in a trial of the OX40 agonist ivuxolimab. Receptors were obtained from an adult with an advanced solid tumor such as melanoma, head and neck, liver or kidney cancer.

The chain has TRBV11-2 and TRBJ2-1; D is unresolved. Germline-derived CDR1 and CDR2 are SGHAT and FQNNGV. The CDR3 runs 12 residues. The V gene lost 1 base and the J gene lost 5 bases, with 3 bases spanning the gap. CDR3 nucleotide sequence: TGTGCCAGCAGCTTAGTTCACAATGAGCAGTTCTTC. Its translation: CASSLVHNEQFF.

This chain links TRBV4-3 with TRBJ2-2, with D unclear. Germline V lookup: CDR1 LGHNA, CDR2 YSLEER. V lost 1 base to trimming and J lost 4 bases, with 7 bases between them. The CDR3 has 14 residues. CDR3 protein: CASSQVVSTGELFF. The CDR3 region has the DNA TGCGCCAGCAGCCAAGTCGTTAGCACCGGGGAGCTGTTTTTT.

This chain joins TRBV28 and TRBJ1-3; 7 positions match TRBD1. V was clipped by 3 bases and J by 2 bases; unmatched bases: 7. Germline CDR1 and CDR2: MDHEN and SYDVKM. This CDR3 contains 16 residues. CDR3 loop: CASSLTGLEAGNTIYF. The CDR3 nucleotides read TGTGCCAGCAGTTTGACAGGGTTGGAAGCTGGAAACACCATATATTTT.

This sequence joins TRBV19 and TRBJ2-1; D is perhaps TRBD2 (6 bases). Germline V CDR1 and CDR2: LNHDA, SQIVND (reference sequence). This CDR3 has 16 residues. Trimming removed 1 base from V and 6 bases from J, with 16 bases in between. The CDR3 DNA reads TGTGCCAGTAGTATAGGCCTGGGACTCCGCAGCAATGAGCAGTTCTTC. It yields the protein CASSIGLGLRSNEQFF.

The chain has TRBV7-9 and TRBJ2-7; D gene unclear. The ends were cut back, 6 bases at V and 0 bases at J, with 9 bases in the middle. CDR1 and CDR2 (germline): SEHNR, FQNEAQ (reference sequence). The CDR3 runs to 13 residues. The CDR3 protein is CASRLMSSYEQYF. In DNA form, the CDR3 reads TGTGCCAGCAGGCTCATGAGCTCCTACGAGCAGTACTTC.

The rearrangement joins TRBV7-2 to TRBJ2-5, with D perhaps assigned TRBD1 or TRBD2 (5 bases each). Germline V gene sequence: CDR1 SGHTA, CDR2 FQGNSA. V was cut by 1 base and J by 2 bases, with 8 bases left in between. The CDR3 has 14 residues. The chain's CDR3 is CASSLDWGQETQYF. CDR3 DNA: TGTGCCAGCAGCTTAGACTGGGGGCAAGAGACCCAGTACTTC.

V is TRBV28 and J is TRBJ1-5, with TRBD1 matching over 8 bases. The CDR3 sequence is 15 residues long. Germline CDR1 is MDHEN and CDR2 is SYDVKM. V shed 5 bases and J 2 bases; nucleotides not matched to a gene: 5. For the CDR3, the DNA is TGTGCCAGCAGTCCGGCGACAGGGGGCAATCAGCCCCAGCATTTT. It specifies CASSPATGGNQPQHF.

The chain joins TRBV14 to TRBJ1-2, with 9 bases lining up with TRBD1. After removal of 2 bases from V and 7 bases from J, the junction contained 11 bases not matched to a gene. CDR1 and CDR2 from the germline V gene are SGHDN and FVKESK. This CDR3 contains 16 residues. The CDR3 region is CASSQRAGQGLSGYTF. The CDR3 DNA sequence: TGTGCCAGCAGCCAAAGGGCTGGACAGGGGTTGAGTGGCTACACCTTC.

The gene calls are TRBV10-1 and TRBJ2-7; maybe TRBD2 (6 bases). Germline V gives CDR1 WNHNN, CDR2 SYGVQD (reference sequence). Trimming shortened V by 2 bases and J by 7 bases, and 9 bases separated the two germline ends. The CDR3 runs 12 residues. This CDR3 is CASSERRGEQYF. CDR3 in DNA: TGCGCCAGCAGTGAGAGGAGGGGAGAGCAGTACTTC.

This rearrangement joins TRBV7-9 to TRBJ1-6; D is unclear. The germline V gene has CDR1 SEHNR and CDR2 FQNEAQ (reference sequence). The CDR3 runs 17 residues. V dropped 0 bases and J dropped 0 bases, with 9 bases sitting between them. CDR3 in DNA: TGTGCCAGCAGCTTAGCTGGCGGGAGCTCCTATAATTCACCCCTCCACTTT. This gives the protein CASSLAGGSSYNSPLHF.

This clone was seen only a few times. This chain connects TRBV6-6 to TRBJ2-2; weak D call: TRBD1 (7 bases). This CDR3 region has 13 residues. Germline CDR1 MNHNY, CDR2 SVGAGI (reference sequence). The V gene lost 5 bases and the J gene lost 6 bases, with 10 bases spanning the gap. CDR3 nucleotide sequence: TGTGCCAGCAGTGACAGGGACTCCGGGGAGCTGTTTTTT. Protein product: CASSDRDSGELFF.

This clone is large in the sample. V gene TRBV28 combines with J gene TRBJ1-5; possible D gene TRBD1, 6 bases. The CDR3 contains 18 residues. The germline V gene encodes CDR1 MDHEN and CDR2 SYDVKM. The V and J ends lost 5 bases and 5 bases respectively, with 25 bases between them. CDR3 sequence (DNA): TGTGCCAGCAGTATACCACGAACAGGGCCCAAGTCGGATCAGCCCCAGCATTTT. Protein: CASSIPRTGPKSDQPQHF. Using reference TRBV28 and TRBJ1-5 for the parts outside the CDR3, the full variable domain is DVKVTQSSRYLVKRTGEKVFLECVQDMDHENMFWYRQDPGLGLRLIYFSYDVKMKEKGDIPEGYSVSREKKERFSLILESASTNQTSMYLCASSIPRTGPKSDQPQHFGDGTRLSIL.

This clone was detected only once. The CDR3 DNA reads TGTGCCAGCAGCCAAGGGACAGGATATATGACAGATACGCAGTATTTT. Translation: CASSQGTGYMTDTQYF. The J gene is TRBJ2-3, the V gene TRBV11-2; 8 bases align to TRBD1. Germline V gene data show CDR1 as SGHAT and CDR2 as FQNNGV. The V and J ends lost 5 bases and 3 bases, in that order; junction bases with no gene match: 10. The CDR3 has 16 residues.